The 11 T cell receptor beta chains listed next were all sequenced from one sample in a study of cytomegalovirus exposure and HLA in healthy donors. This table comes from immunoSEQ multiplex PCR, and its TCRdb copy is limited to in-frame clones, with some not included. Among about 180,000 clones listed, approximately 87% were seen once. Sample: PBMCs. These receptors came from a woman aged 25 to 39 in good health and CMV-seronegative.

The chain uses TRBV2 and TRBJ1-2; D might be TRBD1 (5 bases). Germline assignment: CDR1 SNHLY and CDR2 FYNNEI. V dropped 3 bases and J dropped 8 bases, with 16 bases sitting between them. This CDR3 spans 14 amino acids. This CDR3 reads CASSDGTPPGGYTF. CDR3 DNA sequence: TGTGCCAGCAGTGACGGGACTCCTCCGGGAGGCTACACCTTC.

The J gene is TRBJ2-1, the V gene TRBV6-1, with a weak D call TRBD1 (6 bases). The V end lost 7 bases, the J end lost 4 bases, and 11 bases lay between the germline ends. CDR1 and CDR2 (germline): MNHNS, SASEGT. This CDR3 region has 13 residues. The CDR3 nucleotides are TGTGCCAGCACCCAGGACAGTTACAATGAGCAGTTCTTC. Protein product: CASTQDSYNEQFF.

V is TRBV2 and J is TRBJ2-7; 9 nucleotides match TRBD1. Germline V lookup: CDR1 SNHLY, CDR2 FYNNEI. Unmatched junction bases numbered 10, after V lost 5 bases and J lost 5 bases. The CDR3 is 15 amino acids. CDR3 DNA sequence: TGTGCCAGCAGTTCCGACAGGGGGATAACCCACGAGCAGTACTTC. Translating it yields CASSSDRGITHEQYF.

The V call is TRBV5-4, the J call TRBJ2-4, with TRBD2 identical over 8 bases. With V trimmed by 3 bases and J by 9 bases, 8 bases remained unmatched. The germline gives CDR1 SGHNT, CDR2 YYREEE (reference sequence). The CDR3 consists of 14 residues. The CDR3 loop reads CASSSGGAEVIQYF. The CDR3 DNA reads TGTGCCAGCAGCTCCGGGGGGGCCGAGGTCATTCAGTACTTC.

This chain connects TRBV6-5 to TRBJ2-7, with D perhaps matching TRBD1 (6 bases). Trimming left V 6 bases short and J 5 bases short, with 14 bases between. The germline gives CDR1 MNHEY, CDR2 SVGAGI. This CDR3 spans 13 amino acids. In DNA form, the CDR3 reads TGTGCCAGCAGCAGGGGTTCGAACGACGAGCAGTACTTC. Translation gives CASSRGSNDEQYF.

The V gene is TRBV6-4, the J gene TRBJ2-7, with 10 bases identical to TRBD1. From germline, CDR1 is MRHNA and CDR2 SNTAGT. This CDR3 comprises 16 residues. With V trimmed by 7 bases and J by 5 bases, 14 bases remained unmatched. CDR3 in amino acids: CASTPFWGQGTNEQYF. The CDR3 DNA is TGTGCCAGCACCCCCTTTTGGGGACAGGGGACGAACGAGCAGTACTTC.

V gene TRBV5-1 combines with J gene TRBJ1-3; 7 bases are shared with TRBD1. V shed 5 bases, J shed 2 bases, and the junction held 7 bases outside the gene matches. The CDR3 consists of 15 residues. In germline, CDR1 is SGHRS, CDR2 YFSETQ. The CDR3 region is CASRPDRSTGNTIYF. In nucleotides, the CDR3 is TGCGCCAGCAGACCGGACAGGTCTACTGGAAACACCATATATTTT.

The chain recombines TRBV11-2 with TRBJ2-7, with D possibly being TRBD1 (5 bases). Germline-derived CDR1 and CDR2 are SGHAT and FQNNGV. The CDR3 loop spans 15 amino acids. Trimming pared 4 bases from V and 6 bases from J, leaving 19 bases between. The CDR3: CASSSLDGARGEQYF. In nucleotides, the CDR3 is TGTGCCAGCAGCTCCCTGGACGGAGCAAGGGGCGAGCAGTACTTC.

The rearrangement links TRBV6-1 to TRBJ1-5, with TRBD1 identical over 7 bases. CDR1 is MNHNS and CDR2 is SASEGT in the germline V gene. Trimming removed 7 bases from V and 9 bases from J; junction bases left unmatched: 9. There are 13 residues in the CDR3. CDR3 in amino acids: CASKGAGIRPQHF. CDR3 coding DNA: TGTGCCAGCAAGGGGGCAGGGATAAGGCCCCAGCATTTT.

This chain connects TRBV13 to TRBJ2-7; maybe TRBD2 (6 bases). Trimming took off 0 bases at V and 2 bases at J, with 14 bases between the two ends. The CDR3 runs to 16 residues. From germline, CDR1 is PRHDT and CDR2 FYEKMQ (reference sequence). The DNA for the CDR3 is TGTGCCAGCAGCTTAGGCCTAAGCGGGCGTCCCTACGAGCAGTACTTC. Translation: CASSLGLSGRPYEQYF.

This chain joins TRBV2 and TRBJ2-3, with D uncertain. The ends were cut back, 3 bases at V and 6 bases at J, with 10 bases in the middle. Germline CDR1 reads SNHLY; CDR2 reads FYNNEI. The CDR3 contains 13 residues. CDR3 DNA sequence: TGTGCCAGCAGTGATTCGGTGTACGATACGCAGTATTTT. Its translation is CASSDSVYDTQYF. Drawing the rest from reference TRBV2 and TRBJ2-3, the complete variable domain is EPEVTQTPSHQVTQMGQEVILRCVPISNHLYFYWYRQILGQKVEFLVSFYNNEISEKSEIFDDQFSVERPDGSNFTLKIRSTKLEDSAMYFCASSDSVYDTQYFGPGTRLTVL.